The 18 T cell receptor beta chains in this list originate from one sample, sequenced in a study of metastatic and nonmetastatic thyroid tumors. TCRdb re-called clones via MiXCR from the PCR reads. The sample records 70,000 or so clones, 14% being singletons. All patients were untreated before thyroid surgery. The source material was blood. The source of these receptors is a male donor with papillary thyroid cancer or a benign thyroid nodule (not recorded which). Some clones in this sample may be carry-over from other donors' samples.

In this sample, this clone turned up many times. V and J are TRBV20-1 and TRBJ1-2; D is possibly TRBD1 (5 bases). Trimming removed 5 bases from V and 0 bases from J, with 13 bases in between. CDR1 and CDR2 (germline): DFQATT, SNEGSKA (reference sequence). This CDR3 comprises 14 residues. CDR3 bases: TGCAGTGCTTCCTCCGGGGCCACTAACTATGGCTACACCTTC. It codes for CSASSGATNYGYTF.

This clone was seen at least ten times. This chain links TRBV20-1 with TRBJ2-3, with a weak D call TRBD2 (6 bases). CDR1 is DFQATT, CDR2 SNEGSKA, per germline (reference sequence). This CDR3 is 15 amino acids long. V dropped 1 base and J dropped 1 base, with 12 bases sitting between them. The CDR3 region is CSARVPSVGTDTQYF. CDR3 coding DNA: TGCAGTGCTAGAGTCCCTAGCGTCGGCACAGATACGCAGTATTTT.

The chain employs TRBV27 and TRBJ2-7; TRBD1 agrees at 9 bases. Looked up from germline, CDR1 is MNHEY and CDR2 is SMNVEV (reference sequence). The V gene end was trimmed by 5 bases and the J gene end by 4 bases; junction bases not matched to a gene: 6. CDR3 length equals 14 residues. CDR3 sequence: CASSPDRGSYEQYV. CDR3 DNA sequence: TGTGCCAGCAGTCCCGACAGGGGGTCGTACGAGCAGTACGTC.

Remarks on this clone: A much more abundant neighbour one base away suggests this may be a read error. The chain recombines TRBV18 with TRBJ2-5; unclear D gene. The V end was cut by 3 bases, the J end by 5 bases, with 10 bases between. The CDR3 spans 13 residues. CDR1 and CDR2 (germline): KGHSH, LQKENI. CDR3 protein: CASSPFVAETQYF. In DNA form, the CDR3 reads TGTGCCAGCTCACCTTTTGTGGCGGAGACCCAGTACTTC. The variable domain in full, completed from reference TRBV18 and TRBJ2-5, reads NAGVMQNPRHLVRRRGQEARLRCSPMKGHSHVYWYRQLPEEGLKFMVYLQKENIIDESGMPKERFSAEFPKEGPSILRIQQVVRGDSAAYFCASSPFVAETQYFGPGTRLLVL.

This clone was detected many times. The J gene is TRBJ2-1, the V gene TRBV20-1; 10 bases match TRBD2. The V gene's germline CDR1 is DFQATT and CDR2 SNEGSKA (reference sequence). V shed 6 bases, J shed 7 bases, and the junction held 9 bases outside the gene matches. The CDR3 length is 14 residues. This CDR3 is CSAPLAGVVNEQFF. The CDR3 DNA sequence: TGCAGTGCCCCCCTAGCGGGAGTTGTGAATGAGCAGTTCTTC.

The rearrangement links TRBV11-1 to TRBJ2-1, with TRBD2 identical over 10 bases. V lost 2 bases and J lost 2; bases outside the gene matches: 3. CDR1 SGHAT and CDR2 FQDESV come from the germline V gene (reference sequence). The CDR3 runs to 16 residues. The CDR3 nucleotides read TGTGCCAGCAGCTTATGGCTAGCGGGGGCCTACAATGAGCAGTTCTTC. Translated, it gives CASSLWLAGAYNEQFF.

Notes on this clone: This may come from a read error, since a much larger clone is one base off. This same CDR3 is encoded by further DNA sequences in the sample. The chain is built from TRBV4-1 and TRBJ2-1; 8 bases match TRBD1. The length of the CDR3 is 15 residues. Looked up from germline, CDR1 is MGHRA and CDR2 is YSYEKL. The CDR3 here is CASSLQGARGNEQFF. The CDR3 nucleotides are TGCGCCAGCAGCCTTCAGGGGGCGAGGGGCAATGAGCAATTCTTC.

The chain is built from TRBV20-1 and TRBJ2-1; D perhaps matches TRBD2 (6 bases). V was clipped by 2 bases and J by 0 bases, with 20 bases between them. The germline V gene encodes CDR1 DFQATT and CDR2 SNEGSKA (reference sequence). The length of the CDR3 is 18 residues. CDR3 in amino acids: CSARYQGSGTPSYNEQFF. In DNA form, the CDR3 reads TGCAGTGCTAGATATCAAGGTAGCGGTACACCCTCCTACAATGAGCAGTTCTTC.

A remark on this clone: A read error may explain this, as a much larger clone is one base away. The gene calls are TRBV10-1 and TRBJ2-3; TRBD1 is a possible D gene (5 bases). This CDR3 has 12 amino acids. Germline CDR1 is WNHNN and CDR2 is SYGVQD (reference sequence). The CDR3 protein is CSSSESTGTQYF. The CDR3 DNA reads TGCTCCAGCAGTGAGTCAACAGGTACGCAGTATTTT.

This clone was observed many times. CDR3 sequence reads: CSASILAGVGGEYEQYF. CDR3 in DNA: TGCAGTGCTAGTATCCTAGCGGGAGTAGGAGGAGAGTACGAGCAGTACTTC. V gene TRBV20-1 combines with J gene TRBJ2-7; 10 bases are a match to TRBD2. From germline, CDR1 is DFQATT and CDR2 SNEGSKA (reference sequence). The CDR3 is made up of 17 amino acids. Trimming removed 3 bases from V and 4 bases from J; junction bases left unmatched: 15.

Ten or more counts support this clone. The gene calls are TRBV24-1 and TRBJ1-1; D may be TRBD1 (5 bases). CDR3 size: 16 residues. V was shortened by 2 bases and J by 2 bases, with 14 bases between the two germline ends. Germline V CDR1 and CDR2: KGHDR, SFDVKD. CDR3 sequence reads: CATSDSSTRGNTEAFF. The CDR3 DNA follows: TGTGCCACCAGTGATTCGTCGACAAGGGGAAACACTGAAGCTTTCTTT.

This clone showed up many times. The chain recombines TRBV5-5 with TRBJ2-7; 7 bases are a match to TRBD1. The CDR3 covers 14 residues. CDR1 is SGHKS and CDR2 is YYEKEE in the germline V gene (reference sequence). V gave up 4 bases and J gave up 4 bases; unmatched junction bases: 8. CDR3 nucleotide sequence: TGTGCCAGCAGCCAGGGTCGACAGGGTTACGAGCAGTACGTC. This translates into CASSQGRQGYEQYV.

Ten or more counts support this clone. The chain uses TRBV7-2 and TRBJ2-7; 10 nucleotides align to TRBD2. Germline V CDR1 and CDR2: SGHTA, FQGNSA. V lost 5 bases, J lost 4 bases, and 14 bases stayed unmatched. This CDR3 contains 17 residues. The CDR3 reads CASSRGGGLAELYEQYF. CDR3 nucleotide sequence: TGTGCCAGCAGCCGGGGAGGAGGACTAGCGGAACTATACGAGCAGTACTTC.

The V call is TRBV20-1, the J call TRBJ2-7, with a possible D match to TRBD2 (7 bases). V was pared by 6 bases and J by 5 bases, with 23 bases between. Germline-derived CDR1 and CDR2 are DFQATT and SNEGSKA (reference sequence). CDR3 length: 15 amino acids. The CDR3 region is CSAGGPNILVHEQYF. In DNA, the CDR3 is TGCAGTGCGGGGGGGCCTAATATCCTAGTCCACGAGCAGTACTTC.

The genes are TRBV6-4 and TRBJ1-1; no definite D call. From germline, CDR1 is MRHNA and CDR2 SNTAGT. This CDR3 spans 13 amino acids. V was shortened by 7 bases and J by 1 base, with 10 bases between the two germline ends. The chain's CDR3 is CASKVSQNTEAFF. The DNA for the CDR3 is TGTGCCAGCAAGGTGTCACAGAACACTGAAGCTTTCTTT.

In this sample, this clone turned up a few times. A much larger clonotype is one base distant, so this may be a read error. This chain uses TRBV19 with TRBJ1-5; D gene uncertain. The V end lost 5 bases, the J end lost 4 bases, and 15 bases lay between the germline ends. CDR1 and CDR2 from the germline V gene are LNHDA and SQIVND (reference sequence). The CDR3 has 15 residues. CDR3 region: CASSHGGMHNQPQHF. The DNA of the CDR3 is TGTGCCAGTAGTCACGGAGGGATGCATAATCAGCCCCAGCATTTT.

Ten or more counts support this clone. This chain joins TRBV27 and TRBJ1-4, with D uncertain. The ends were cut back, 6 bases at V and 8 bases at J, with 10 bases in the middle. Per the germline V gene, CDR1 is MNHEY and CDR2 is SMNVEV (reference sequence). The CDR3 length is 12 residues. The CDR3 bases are TGTGCCAGCAGCTTTTCGGGAGAAAAACTGTTTTTT. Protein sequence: CASSFSGEKLFF.

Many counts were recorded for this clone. CDR3 DNA sequence: TGTGCCAGCAGTTACGACAGGAACACTGAAGCTTTCTTT. This codes for CASSYDRNTEAFF. This chain joins TRBV14 and TRBJ1-1; possibly TRBD1 for D (5 bases). Germline values: CDR1 SGHDN, CDR2 FVKESK. With 6 bases removed from V and 1 base from J, the gap between germline ends came to 9 bases. The CDR3 sequence is 13 residues long.